This T cell receptor beta chain was sequenced for a study of CD8+ T cells in alopecia areata. Extracted RNA was reverse transcribed into cDNA, the sequencing template. TCRdb's table, derived via immunoSEQ multiplex PCR, lists solely in-frame clones and lacks some. The sample has approximately 210,000 clones, over 60% seen once. The germline gives CDR1 LNHNV, CDR2 YYDKDF (reference sequence). Trimming took off 3 bases at V and 3 bases at J, with 11 bases between the two ends. The length of the CDR3 is 15 residues. The treatment: oral pan-JAK inhibitor, 5-10 mg twice daily. Samples from alopecia areata patients were lesional scalp punch biopsies and peripheral blood.

The TCR sequence derives from a human donor with alopecia areata. The chain uses TRBV15 and TRBJ2-2, with unresolved D. The sequences come from CD4+ T cells sorted from blood, collected between weeks 43 and 45, from a patient treated with tofacitinib. This CDR3 reads CATSRDFEDTGELFF. Written as DNA, the CDR3 is TGTGCCACCAGCAGGGATTTCGAGGACACCGGGGAGCTGTTTTTT.